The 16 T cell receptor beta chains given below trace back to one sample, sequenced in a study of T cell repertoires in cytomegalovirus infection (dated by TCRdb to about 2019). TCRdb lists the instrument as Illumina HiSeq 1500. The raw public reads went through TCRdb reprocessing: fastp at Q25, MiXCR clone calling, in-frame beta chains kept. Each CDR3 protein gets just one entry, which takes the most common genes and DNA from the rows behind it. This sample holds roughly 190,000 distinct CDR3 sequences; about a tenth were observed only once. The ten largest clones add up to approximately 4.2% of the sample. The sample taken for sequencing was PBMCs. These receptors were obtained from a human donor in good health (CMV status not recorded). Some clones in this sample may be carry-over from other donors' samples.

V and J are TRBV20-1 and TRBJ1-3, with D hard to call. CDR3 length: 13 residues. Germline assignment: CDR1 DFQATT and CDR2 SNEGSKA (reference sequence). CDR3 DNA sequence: TGCAGCGTGACACGTCTCTCTGGAAACACCATATATTTT. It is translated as CSVTRLSGNTIYF.

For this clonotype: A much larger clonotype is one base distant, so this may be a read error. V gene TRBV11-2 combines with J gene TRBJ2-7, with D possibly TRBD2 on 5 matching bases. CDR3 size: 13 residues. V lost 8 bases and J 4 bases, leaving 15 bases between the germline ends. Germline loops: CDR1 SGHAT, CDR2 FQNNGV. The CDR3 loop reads CASGWDSAYEQYF. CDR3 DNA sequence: TGTGCCAGCGGCTGGGATAGCGCTTACGAGCAGTACTTC.

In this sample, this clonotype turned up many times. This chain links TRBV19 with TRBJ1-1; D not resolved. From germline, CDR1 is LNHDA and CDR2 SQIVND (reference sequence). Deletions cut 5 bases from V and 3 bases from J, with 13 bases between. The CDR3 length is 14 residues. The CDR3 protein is CASSPSHGDTEAFF. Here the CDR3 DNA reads TGTGCCAGTAGTCCGTCCCACGGGGACACTGAAGCTTTCTTT.

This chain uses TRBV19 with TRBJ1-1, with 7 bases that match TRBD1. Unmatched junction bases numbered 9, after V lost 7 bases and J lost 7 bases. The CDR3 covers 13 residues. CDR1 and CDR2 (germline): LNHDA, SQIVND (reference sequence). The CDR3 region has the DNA TGTGCCAGTACCCTATCCCGGGACAGTGAAGCTTTCTTT. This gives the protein CASTLSRDSEAFF.

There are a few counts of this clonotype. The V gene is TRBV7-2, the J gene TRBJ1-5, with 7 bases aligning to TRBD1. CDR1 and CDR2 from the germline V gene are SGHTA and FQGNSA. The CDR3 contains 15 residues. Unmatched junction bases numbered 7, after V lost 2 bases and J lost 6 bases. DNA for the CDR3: TGTGCCAGCAGCTTACAGGGGGTTGTTGCTCAGCCCCAGCATTTT. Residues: CASSLQGVVAQPQHF.

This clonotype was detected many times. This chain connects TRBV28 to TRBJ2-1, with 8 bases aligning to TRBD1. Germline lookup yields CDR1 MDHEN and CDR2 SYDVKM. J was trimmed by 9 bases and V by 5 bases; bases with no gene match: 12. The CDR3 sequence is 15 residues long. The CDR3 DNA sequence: TGTGCCAGCAGTCGGGGACAGGCCAGGCAGGCTGAGCAGTTCTTC. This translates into CASSRGQARQAEQFF.

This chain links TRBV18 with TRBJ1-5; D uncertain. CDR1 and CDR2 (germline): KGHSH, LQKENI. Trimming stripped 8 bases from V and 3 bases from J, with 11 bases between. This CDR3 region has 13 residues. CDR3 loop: CASQKDPNQPQHF. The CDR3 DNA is TGTGCCAGCCAAAAGGACCCCAATCAGCCCCAGCATTTT.

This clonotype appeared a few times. In DNA form, the CDR3 reads TGTGCCACCAGTGGCCCTGCAGGGGGGCGCACTATGGAGCAGTTCTTC. Its translation is CATSGPAGGRTMEQFF. J is TRBJ2-1 and V is TRBV24-1, with a possible D match to TRBD1 (7 bases). Trimming cost V 5 bases and J 10 bases, with 23 bases left between them. CDR1 KGHDR and CDR2 SFDVKD come from the germline V gene. CDR3 length: 16 amino acids.

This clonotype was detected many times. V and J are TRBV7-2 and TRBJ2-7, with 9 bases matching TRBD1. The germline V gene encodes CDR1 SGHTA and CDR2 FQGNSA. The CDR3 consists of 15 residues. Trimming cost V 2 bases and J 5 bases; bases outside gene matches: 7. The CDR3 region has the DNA TGTGCCAGCAGCTTATTTGGGACAGGGACGAACGAGCAGTACTTC. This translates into CASSLFGTGTNEQYF.

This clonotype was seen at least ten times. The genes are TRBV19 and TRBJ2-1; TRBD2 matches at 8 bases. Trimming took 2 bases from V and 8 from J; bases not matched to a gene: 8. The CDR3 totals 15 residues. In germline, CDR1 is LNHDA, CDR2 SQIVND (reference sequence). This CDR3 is CASSIPGGPRDEQFF. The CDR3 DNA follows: TGTGCCAGTAGTATACCGGGAGGGCCCCGAGATGAGCAGTTCTTC.

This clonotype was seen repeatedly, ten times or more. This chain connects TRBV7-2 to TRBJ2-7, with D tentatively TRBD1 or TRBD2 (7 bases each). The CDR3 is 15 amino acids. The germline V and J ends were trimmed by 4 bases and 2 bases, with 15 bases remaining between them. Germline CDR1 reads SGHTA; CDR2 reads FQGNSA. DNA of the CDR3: TGTGCCAGCAGCTCTCAGGGGGGGATGGCCTACGAGCAGTACTTC. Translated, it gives CASSSQGGMAYEQYF.

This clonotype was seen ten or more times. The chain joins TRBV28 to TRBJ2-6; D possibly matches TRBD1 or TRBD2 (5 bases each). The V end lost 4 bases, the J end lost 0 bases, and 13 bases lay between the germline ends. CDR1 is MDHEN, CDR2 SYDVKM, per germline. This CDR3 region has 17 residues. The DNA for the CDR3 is TGTGCCAGCAGTTCCGGGACGGGAAGCTCTGGGGCCAACGTCCTGACTTTC. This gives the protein CASSSGTGSSGANVLTF.

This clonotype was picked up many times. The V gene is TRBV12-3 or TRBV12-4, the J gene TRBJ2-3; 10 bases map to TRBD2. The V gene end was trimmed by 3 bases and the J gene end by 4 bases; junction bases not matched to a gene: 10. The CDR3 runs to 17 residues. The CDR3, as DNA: TGTGCCAGCAGTTTGTCAGGAGGACTAGCGGCTCCAGATACGCAGTATTTT. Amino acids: CASSLSGGLAAPDTQYF.

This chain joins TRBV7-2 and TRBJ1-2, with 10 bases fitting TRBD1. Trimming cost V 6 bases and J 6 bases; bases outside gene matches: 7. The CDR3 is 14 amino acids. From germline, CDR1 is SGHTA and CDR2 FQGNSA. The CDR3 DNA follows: TGTGCCAGCAGTCCCGACAGGGGGCACAATGGCTACACCTTC. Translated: CASSPDRGHNGYTF.

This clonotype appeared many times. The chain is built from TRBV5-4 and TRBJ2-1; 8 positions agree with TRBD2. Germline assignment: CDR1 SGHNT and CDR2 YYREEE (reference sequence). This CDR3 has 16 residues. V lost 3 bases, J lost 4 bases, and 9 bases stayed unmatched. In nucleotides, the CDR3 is TGTGCCAGCAGCTCTCCCCGACTAGCGTCTTACAATGAGCAGTTCTTC. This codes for CASSSPRLASYNEQFF.

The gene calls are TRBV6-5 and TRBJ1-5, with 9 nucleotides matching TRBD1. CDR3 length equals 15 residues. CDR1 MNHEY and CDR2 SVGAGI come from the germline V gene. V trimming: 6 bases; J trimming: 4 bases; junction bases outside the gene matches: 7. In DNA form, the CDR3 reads TGTGCCAGCAGCCTAGGGACAGGGAGGAATCAGCCCCAGCATTTT. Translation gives CASSLGTGRNQPQHF.